This entry lists 21 T cell receptor beta chains sequenced from one sample in a study of T cells after yellow fever vaccination. TCRdb reprocessed the 5' RACE reads with MiXCR, giving one entry per CDR3 protein. Here the sample spans around 530,000 distinct CDR3 sequences, around a sixth being singletons. This sample comprised PBMCs, obtained 5 days after the first yellow fever vaccination. The source is a man younger than 35 who received the YFV17D yellow fever vaccine.

This chain links TRBV29-1 with TRBJ2-3; TRBD2 is a possible D gene (7 bases). Trimming took off 7 bases at V and 1 base at J, with 15 bases between the two ends. Germline V gives CDR1 SQVTM, CDR2 ANQGSEA. The CDR3 extends over 14 amino acids. CDR3 protein: CSGRRGGRTDTQYF. CDR3 nucleotide sequence: TGCAGCGGCCGAAGGGGGGGGCGCACAGATACGCAGTATTTT.

This clonotype was counted between two and nine times. V and J are TRBV4-1 and TRBJ2-5, with 10 bases matching TRBD2. Germline lookup yields CDR1 MGHRA and CDR2 YSYEKL. The CDR3 has 16 residues. With V trimmed by 6 bases and J by 4 bases, 11 bases remained unmatched. The chain's CDR3 is CASSKSGAGGRETQYF. The CDR3 region has the DNA TGCGCCAGCAGTAAGAGTGGAGCGGGGGGGCGAGAGACCCAGTACTTC.

The CDR3 sequence: CSARRTTQWDTQYF. In nucleotides, the CDR3 is TGCAGTGCTAGGAGGACTACCCAGTGGGATACGCAGTATTTT. The chain recombines TRBV20-1 with TRBJ2-3; a possible D gene is TRBD2 (6 bases). Trimming shortened V by 3 bases and J by 6 bases, and 16 bases separated the two germline ends. The CDR3 spans 14 residues. CDR1 DFQATT and CDR2 SNEGSKA come from the germline V gene (reference sequence).

The chain uses TRBV15 and TRBJ2-5, with 9 bases aligning to TRBD1. V was pared by 1 base and J by 5 bases, with 5 bases of the junction left unmatched. This CDR3 comprises 15 residues. Germline CDR1 reads LNHNV; CDR2 reads YYDKDF (reference sequence). CDR3 DNA sequence: TGTGCCACCAGCAGAGGACAGGGGGGTAAGGAGACCCAGTACTTC. Protein: CATSRGQGGKETQYF.

The chain has TRBV5-5 and TRBJ2-7, with D tentatively TRBD2 (5 bases). Trimming left V 0 bases short and J 3 bases short, with 10 bases between. There are 14 residues in the CDR3. Germline V lookup: CDR1 SGHKS, CDR2 YYEKEE (reference sequence). The CDR3 DNA follows: TGTGCCAGCAGCTTGGTACTAGTAAGCTACGAGCAGTACTTC. Its protein is CASSLVLVSYEQYF.

The table lists this clonotype with a few counts. V is TRBV6-5 and J is TRBJ1-6; D is unresolved. Germline-derived CDR1 and CDR2 are MNHEY and SVGAGI. Trimming stripped 0 bases from V and 5 bases from J, with 8 bases between. CDR3 length: 15 residues. CDR3 amino acids: CASSYSYNHNSPLHF. The CDR3 nucleotides read TGTGCCAGCAGTTACTCATACAACCATAATTCACCCCTCCACTTT.

There are a few counts of this clonotype. The chain carries TRBV4-1 and TRBJ1-6; no reliable D call. V was pared by 0 bases and J by 7 bases, with 10 bases between. Per germline, CDR1 MGHRA and CDR2 YSYEKL. There are 15 residues in the CDR3. CDR3 region: CASSQDSHKNSPLHF. CDR3 sequence (DNA): TGCGCCAGCAGCCAAGATTCGCACAAGAATTCACCCCTCCACTTT.

This clonotype was observed a few times. The V gene is TRBV3-1, the J gene TRBJ2-7; D uncertain. This CDR3 has 12 amino acids. Per the germline V gene, CDR1 is LGHDT and CDR2 is YNNKEL (reference sequence). Deletions cut 2 bases from V and 4 bases from J, with 6 bases between. CDR3 DNA: TGTGCCAGCAGCCAAATATCGTACGAGCAGTACTTC. Residues: CASSQISYEQYF.

The chain combines TRBV6-2 or TRBV6-3 with TRBJ1-3, with D unresolved. The V gene's germline CDR1 is MNHEY and CDR2 SVGEGT. Deletions cut 6 bases from V and 1 base from J, with 10 bases between. CDR3 size: 14 residues. In DNA form, the CDR3 reads TGTGCCAGCAGCAGACGGGCATCTGGAAACACCATATATTTT. Its translation: CASSRRASGNTIYF.

This clonotype came up a few times. This rearrangement joins TRBV12-3 or TRBV12-4 to TRBJ2-7, with D unresolved. The CDR3 contains 16 residues. V was shortened by 5 bases and J by 2 bases, with 19 bases between the two germline ends. CDR3 sequence (DNA): TGTGCCAGCAGTCCCTATACAGAGCTAAGTACCTACGAGCAGTACTTC. The encoded protein is CASSPYTELSTYEQYF.

The genes are TRBV20-1 and TRBJ2-7; D might be TRBD2 (5 bases). V was clipped by 3 bases and J by 4 bases, with 16 bases between them. The germline CDR1 and CDR2 sequences are DFQATT and SNEGSKA (reference sequence). This CDR3 contains 14 residues. The CDR3 reads CSASEGGGGYEQYF. CDR3 nucleotides: TGCAGTGCTAGTGAGGGTGGCGGTGGGTACGAGCAGTACTTC.

This clonotype occurred a few times. V gene TRBV5-1 combines with J gene TRBJ2-5, with 13 nucleotides matching TRBD2. Per germline, CDR1 SGHRS and CDR2 YFSETQ. There are 15 residues in the CDR3. With 4 bases clipped from V and 2 bases from J, the junction kept 2 bases outside the gene matches. The chain's CDR3 is CASSEGLAGQETQYF. The CDR3, as DNA: TGCGCCAGCAGCGAGGGACTAGCGGGGCAAGAGACCCAGTACTTC.

The chain's CDR3 is CASSRDTVELFF. For the CDR3, the DNA is TGCGCCAGCAGCCGGGATACAGTTGAGCTGTTTTTT. This chain links TRBV4-1 with TRBJ2-2; no reliable D call. With 4 bases removed from V and 11 bases from J, the gap between germline ends came to 11 bases. Germline-derived CDR1 and CDR2 are MGHRA and YSYEKL. This CDR3 is built from 12 residues.

The rearrangement links TRBV4-1 to TRBJ2-3; 8 positions agree with TRBD1. The ends lost 1 base at V and 4 bases at J; junction bases unmatched: 10. Germline-derived CDR1 and CDR2 are MGHRA and YSYEKL. The CDR3 sequence is 17 residues long. The CDR3 here is CASSQGPAGGVADTQYF. Here the CDR3 DNA reads TGCGCCAGCAGCCAAGGGCCTGCAGGGGGCGTAGCAGATACGCAGTATTTT.

This rearrangement joins TRBV20-1 to TRBJ2-6; D remains ambiguous. Germline CDR1 is DFQATT and CDR2 is SNEGSKA (reference sequence). Deletions cut 0 bases from V and 6 bases from J, with 12 bases between. The CDR3 contains 15 residues. DNA of the CDR3: TGCAGTGCTAGAGATGACCCCCTTGAGGCCAACGTCCTGACTTTC. Translating it yields CSARDDPLEANVLTF.

The chain carries TRBV5-8 and TRBJ2-1; D may be TRBD1 (5 bases). Trimming shortened V by 7 bases and J by 9 bases, and 11 bases separated the two germline ends. Germline loops: CDR1 SGHTS, CDR2 YDEGEE. This CDR3 spans 11 amino acids. In DNA form, the CDR3 reads TGTGCCAGCGGTTACCAGGGTGAGCAGTTCTTC. Protein sequence: CASGYQGEQFF.

This clonotype turned up a few times. This chain uses TRBV6-5 with TRBJ1-6; no reliable D call. The CDR3 length is 14 residues. Germline CDR1 reads MNHEY; CDR2 reads SVGAGI. Between the trimmed V and J ends, which lost 7 bases and 7 bases, there was a span of 14 bases. DNA for the CDR3: TGTGCCAGCACTCACTCCAGTCGGAATTCACCCCTCCACTTT. Protein sequence: CASTHSSRNSPLHF.

The chain links TRBV5-6 to TRBJ1-3; D might be TRBD1 (5 bases). Germline V gene data show CDR1 as SGHDT and CDR2 as YYEEEE. V shed 1 base and J shed 4 bases, with 9 bases lying between them. The CDR3 has 14 amino acids. The CDR3 nucleotides are TGTGCCAGCAGCTTGCCGGGGGTCGGAAACACCATATATTTT. Amino acid sequence: CASSLPGVGNTIYF.

The chain links TRBV10-3 to TRBJ2-7; D perhaps matches TRBD1 (6 bases). Trimming took off 0 bases at V and 4 bases at J, with 10 bases between the two ends. This CDR3 has 14 residues. From germline, CDR1 is ENHRY and CDR2 SYGVKD. The CDR3 protein is CAISESQGQYEQYV. Here the CDR3 DNA reads TGTGCCATCAGTGAGTCCCAGGGGCAGTACGAGCAGTACGTC.

This chain joins TRBV20-1 and TRBJ2-7; 10 bases map to TRBD1. V lost 6 bases, J lost 7 bases, and 6 bases stayed unmatched. Germline V CDR1 and CDR2: DFQATT, SNEGSKA (reference sequence). This CDR3 region has 12 residues. The CDR3 spells CSAGQGVREQYV. In nucleotides, the CDR3 is TGCAGTGCCGGACAGGGGGTTCGTGAGCAGTACGTC.

The CDR3: CASRRQGYTDTQYF. The CDR3 DNA follows: TGCGCCAGCAGGCGACAGGGGTACACAGATACGCAGTATTTT. The chain employs TRBV4-1 and TRBJ2-3; 8 nucleotides line up with TRBD1. CDR1 is MGHRA and CDR2 is YSYEKL in the germline V gene. J was trimmed by 2 bases and V by 6 bases; bases with no gene match: 4. The CDR3 sequence is 14 residues long.